This T cell receptor beta chain emerged from a study of T cell changes during pregnancy in multiple sclerosis (dated by TCRdb to between 2018 and 2021). For the wider study: In women with multiple sclerosis, the researchers looked at how the T cell repertoire shifted as pregnancy progressed.

With respect to this clone: What this receptor recognizes is not known. No clone much larger than this one lies a single base away; base qualities are absent.

As encoded in the germline V gene, CDR1 is KGHSH while CDR2 is LQKENI. V and J are truncated by 2 bases and 3 bases respectively, leaving an intervening sequence of 13 bases. Counted from cysteine to phenylalanine, this CDR3 has 15 amino acids. Kept here is only the CDR3 DNA, which spans 45 bases and is read in frame from base 1. The library was produced with the immunoSEQ multiplex PCR assay. Drawn from immuneACCESS, this table holds only the in-frame rearrangements with V and J called that TCRdb kept. Clones are partly lost; checked studies trace under half to an unresolved V gene and leave the rest unexplained. This sample holds over 70,000 clones; 94% were observed only once. The top ten constitute around 0.86% of the sample.

The receptor was isolated from a female donor with multiple sclerosis, enrolled in a pregnancy study. The sequencing here drew on peripheral blood, taken in the third trimester of pregnancy. Here the chain combines TRBV18 and TRBJ1-1, with the D gene call left open. The sequenced DNA is TGTGCCAGCTCACCAGAGGGTTGGAGTGACACTGAAGCTTTCTTT. This yields the protein CASSPEGWSDTEAFF.